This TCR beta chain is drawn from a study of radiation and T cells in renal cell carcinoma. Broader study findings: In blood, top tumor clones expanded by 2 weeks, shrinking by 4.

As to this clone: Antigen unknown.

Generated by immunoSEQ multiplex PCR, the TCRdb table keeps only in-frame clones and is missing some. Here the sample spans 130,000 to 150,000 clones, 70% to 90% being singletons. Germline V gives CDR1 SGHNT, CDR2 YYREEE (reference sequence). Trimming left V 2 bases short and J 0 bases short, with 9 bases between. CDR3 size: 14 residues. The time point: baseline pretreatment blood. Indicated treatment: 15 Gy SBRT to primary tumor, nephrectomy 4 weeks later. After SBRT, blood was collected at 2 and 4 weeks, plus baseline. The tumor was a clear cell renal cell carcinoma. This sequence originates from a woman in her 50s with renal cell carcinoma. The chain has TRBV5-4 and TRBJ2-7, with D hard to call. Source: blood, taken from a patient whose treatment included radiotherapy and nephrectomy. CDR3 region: CASSFEGFSYEQYF. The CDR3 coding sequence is TGTGCCAGCAGCTTCGAAGGGTTCTCCTACGAGCAGTACTTC.